The entry below gives a single T cell receptor beta chain sequence along with its context. The target antigen is unknown. The CDR3 has 15 residues. Trimming at V came to 0 bases and at J to 5 bases, leaving 6 bases not matched to a gene. The germline CDR1 and CDR2 sequences are SGHRS and YFSETQ. This entry is derived from a study of T cells after yellow fever vaccination. Study results and caveats: Relatively few clonotypes were ones that appeared in both CD4 and CD8 compartments. The study found a weaker secondary response that peaked faster, day 5 versus 15.

The authors made TCR cDNA by 5'RACE template switching, adding a universal primer site and UMIs. TCRdb processed the 5' RACE reads anew with MiXCR; each CDR3 protein has one entry. The repertoire includes just under 600,000 distinct CDR3 sequences, approximately 13% of them detected once, and roughly an eighth sits in the top ten. The sequencing used PBMCs, collected on the day of the yellow fever booster vaccination. The source is a young man who received the YFV17D yellow fever vaccine. The J gene is TRBJ2-7, the V gene TRBV5-1; 9 bases are a match to TRBD2. CDR3 DNA: TGCGCCAGCAGCTTGGGCGGGAGGGAGTTCGACGAGCAGTACTTC. Its protein product is CASSLGGREFDEQYF. The variable domain in full, completed from reference TRBV5-1 and TRBJ2-7, reads KAGVTQTPRYLIKTRGQQVTLSCSPISGHRSVSWYQQTPGQGLQFLFEYFSETQRNKGNFPGRFSGRQFSNSRSEMNVSTLELGDSALYLCASSLGGREFDEQYFGPGTRLTVT.